This entry is about one TCR beta chain. Its antigen is not identified. These data originate in a study of T cell repertoires in cytomegalovirus infection. The overall study: Evidence of both CMV infection and a matching HLA type came from public TCR beta signatures.

Whole-study findings and limits: Clonotype analysis showed dominance of the ex vivo response by HLA-C-restricted CMV-specific TCR beta clonotypes. The cumulative frequency of public TCR beta families distinguished individuals who carried CMV together with the relevant HLA.

Using its own MiXCR run on the reads, TCRdb lists one record per CDR3 protein. The sample shows approximately 770,000 distinct CDR3 sequences, almost 30% of them seen only once. V shed 8 bases and J shed 3 bases, with 16 bases lying between them. The germline V gene has CDR1 SQVTM and CDR2 ANQGSEA. This CDR3 has 13 residues. Sequences were derived from cultured CD8+ T cells from PBMCs, sampled from culture after CMV antigen stimulation. The chain uses TRBV29-1 and TRBJ2-5; D is unclear. This TCR came from a human donor in good health (CMV status not recorded). Some clones in this sample may be carry-over from other donors' samples. The CDR3 protein is CSLRSGREETQYF. The CDR3 DNA sequence: TGCAGCTTGCGGTCCGGACGGGAAGAGACCCAGTACTTC. The complete variable domain, with remaining parts taken from reference TRBV29-1 and TRBJ2-5, reads SAVISQKPSRDICQRGTSLTIQCQVDSQVTMMFWYRQQPGQSLTLIATANQGSEATYESGFVIDKFPISRPNLTFSTLTVSNMSPEDSSIYLCSLRSGREETQYFGPGTRLLVL.